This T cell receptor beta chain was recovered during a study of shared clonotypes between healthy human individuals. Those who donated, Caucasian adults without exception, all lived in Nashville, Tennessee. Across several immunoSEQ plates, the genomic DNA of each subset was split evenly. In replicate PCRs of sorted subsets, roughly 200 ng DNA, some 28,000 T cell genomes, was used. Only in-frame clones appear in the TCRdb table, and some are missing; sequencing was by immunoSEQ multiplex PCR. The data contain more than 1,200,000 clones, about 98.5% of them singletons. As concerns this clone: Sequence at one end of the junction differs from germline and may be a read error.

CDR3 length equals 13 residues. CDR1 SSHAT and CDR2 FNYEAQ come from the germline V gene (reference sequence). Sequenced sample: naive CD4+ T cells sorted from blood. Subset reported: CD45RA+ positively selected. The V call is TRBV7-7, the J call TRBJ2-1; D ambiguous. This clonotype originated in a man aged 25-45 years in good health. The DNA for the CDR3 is TGTGCTAGCAGCTTAATGCTCGGGCCTGAGCAGTTCTTC. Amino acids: CASSLMLGPEQFF.